One and the same sample provided the 28 T cell receptor beta chains below, sequenced in a study of OX40 agonist ivuxolimab in advanced cancers. Libraries were built with the immunoSEQ multiplex PCR assay. TCRdb's version of the immuneACCESS table is confined to in-frame rearrangements and falls short of the full clone set. An unresolved V gene accounts for under half of the shortfall where checked; the remainder is of unknown origin. The sample table contains about 67,000 clones; only one count was recorded for 70% to 90% of them. Roughly 0.69% of the sample comes from the top ten. The sample in question was CD4+ or CD8+ T cells sorted from blood, obtained in a trial of the OX40 agonist ivuxolimab. These receptors all stem from an adult with an advanced solid tumor such as melanoma, head and neck, liver or kidney cancer.

This clone was seen only once. The genes are TRBV23-1 and TRBJ2-7, with D unclear. Being an ORF, TRBV23-1 has a function that is uncertain. V lost 0 bases and J 1 base, leaving 13 bases between the germline ends. This CDR3 has 16 residues. CDR3 region: CASSQSGTPDSYEQYF. The CDR3 coding sequence is TGCGCCAGCAGTCAATCAGGCACTCCCGATTCCTACGAGCAGTACTTC.

This clone was detected once. CDR3 residues: CASSVATGRLAYGYTF. The CDR3 DNA reads TGTGCCAGCAGCGTGGCGACAGGGAGGCTAGCCTATGGCTACACCTTC. The rearrangement links TRBV9 to TRBJ1-2; 7 bases map to TRBD1. The CDR3 covers 16 residues. Germline values: CDR1 SGDLS, CDR2 YYNGEE. J was trimmed by 4 bases and V by 2 bases; bases with no gene match: 11.

This chain links TRBV11-2 with TRBJ2-7; TRBD1 matches 9 bases. Germline V CDR1 and CDR2: SGHAT, FQNNGV. The CDR3 consists of 15 residues. V lost 5 bases, J lost 6 bases, and 11 bases stayed unmatched. The CDR3 loop is CASSPRTGVLGEQYF. The CDR3 nucleotides are TGTGCCAGCAGCCCGCGGACAGGGGTTCTAGGCGAGCAGTACTTC.

CDR3 protein: CASSRTSLYGYTF. The CDR3 DNA follows: TGTGCCAGCAGCCGGACATCTCTCTATGGCTACACCTTC. The chain has TRBV5-5 and TRBJ1-2; D possibly corresponds to TRBD1 (5 bases). Trimming left V 4 bases short and J 4 bases short, with 11 bases between. The CDR3 length is 13 residues. Germline V gene data show CDR1 as SGHKS and CDR2 as YYEKEE (reference sequence).

The chain recombines TRBV4-3 with TRBJ1-5, with D perhaps matching TRBD1 (6 bases). Trimming took 3 bases from V and 1 from J, leaving 10 bases between them. Germline lookup yields CDR1 LGHNA and CDR2 YSLEER. The CDR3 totals 15 residues. This chain's CDR3 is CASSQNGQSNQPQHF. DNA for the CDR3: TGCGCCAGCAGCCAGAACGGACAGAGCAATCAGCCCCAGCATTTT.

The chain recombines TRBV6-1 with TRBJ1-2; D is uncertain. V gave up 3 bases and J gave up 1 base, with 6 bases separating them. This CDR3 region has 13 residues. From germline, CDR1 is MNHNS and CDR2 SASEGT. The CDR3 sequence: CASSDRDNYGYTF. CDR3 in DNA: TGTGCCAGCAGTGACCGGGATAACTATGGCTACACCTTC.

This clone was detected only a few times. The rearrangement links TRBV2 to TRBJ1-1, with unresolved D. There are 15 residues in the CDR3. V lost 5 bases to trimming and J lost 0 bases, with 13 bases between them. Looked up from germline, CDR1 is SNHLY and CDR2 is FYNNEI. CDR3 sequence reads: CASSLRTDVNTEAFF. The CDR3 nucleotides are TGTGCCAGCAGTCTCCGGACGGACGTGAACACTGAAGCTTTCTTT.

This sequence joins TRBV2 and TRBJ2-2, with D tentatively TRBD1 (6 bases). The germline V gene encodes CDR1 SNHLY and CDR2 FYNNEI. The length of the CDR3 is 12 residues. Deletions cut 6 bases from V and 4 bases from J, with 6 bases between. The CDR3: CASSRGTGELFF. The CDR3 DNA follows: TGTGCCAGCAGCAGGGGCACCGGGGAGCTGTTTTTT.

This chain links TRBV18 with TRBJ1-1; D is ambiguous. V was trimmed by 4 bases and J by 3 bases, leaving 12 bases between them. The CDR3 loop spans 14 amino acids. Germline V gene sequence: CDR1 KGHSH, CDR2 LQKENI. The CDR3 loop reads CASSRGQMDTEAFF. CDR3 nucleotides: TGTGCCAGCTCACGTGGGCAGATGGACACTGAAGCTTTCTTT.

DNA of the CDR3: TGTGCCAGCAGCTTAAGGGACGCAGATACGCAGTATTTT. It codes for CASSLRDADTQYF. J is TRBJ2-3 and V is TRBV7-9, with D possibly called TRBD1 or TRBD2 (5 bases each). The CDR3 totals 13 residues. The germline V gene encodes CDR1 SEHNR and CDR2 FQNEAQ (reference sequence). Trimming removed 2 bases at V and 4 bases at J, with 7 bases between.

The chain joins TRBV27 to TRBJ1-5, with no clear D. V was clipped by 2 bases and J by 7 bases, with 9 bases between them. The CDR3 is 13 residues long. Germline V gene data show CDR1 as MNHEY and CDR2 as SMNVEV (reference sequence). CDR3 nucleotide sequence: TGTGCCAGCAGTTTAGCGGGAAGGCAGCCCCAGCATTTT. Protein product: CASSLAGRQPQHF.

The V call is TRBV29-1, the J call TRBJ2-3, with 9 bases matching TRBD1. The CDR3 sequence is 12 residues long. Trimming at V came to 6 bases and at J to 6 bases, leaving 4 bases not matched to a gene. Germline values: CDR1 SQVTM, CDR2 ANQGSEA. The CDR3 DNA is TGCAGCGTACTACAGGGGGCGGATACGCAGTATTTT. It encodes CSVLQGADTQYF.

This clone has just a few counts. The chain uses TRBV5-5 and TRBJ1-1; D is perhaps TRBD1 (5 bases). The V gene lost 2 bases and the J gene lost 1 base, with 6 bases spanning the gap. Germline V gives CDR1 SGHKS, CDR2 YYEKEE (reference sequence). This CDR3 has 13 residues. CDR3 sequence reads: CASSFGANTEAFF. The CDR3 coding sequence is TGTGCCAGCAGCTTCGGGGCGAACACTGAAGCTTTCTTT.

The V and J genes are TRBV5-1 and TRBJ2-7; 9 bases are shared with TRBD2. After removal of 4 bases from V and 2 bases from J, the junction contained 10 bases not matched to a gene. Germline lookup yields CDR1 SGHRS and CDR2 YFSETQ. There are 16 residues in the CDR3. CDR3 nucleotides: TGCGCCAGCAGCAAAGGGGGGGCTAGCGGGGCCTACGAGCAGTACTTC. Protein: CASSKGGASGAYEQYF.

The chain couples TRBV6-6 to TRBJ2-2, with D unclear. Germline V gives CDR1 MNHNY, CDR2 SVGAGI (reference sequence). V lost 5 bases and J 4 bases, leaving 17 bases between the germline ends. This CDR3 region has 16 residues. This CDR3 reads CASSGDWWAGTGELFF. CDR3 sequence (DNA): TGTGCCAGCAGTGGTGATTGGTGGGCTGGCACCGGGGAGCTGTTTTTT.

This chain uses TRBV7-3 with TRBJ2-5, with 9 bases lining up with TRBD2. This CDR3 has 15 amino acids. The V segment lost 7 bases and the J segment 4 bases; nucleotides outside the gene matches: 10. The V gene's germline CDR1 is SGHTA and CDR2 FQGTGA. CDR3 sequence: CASTPLGLASETQYF. DNA of the CDR3: TGTGCCAGCACCCCCCTGGGACTAGCATCAGAGACCCAGTACTTC.

The genes are TRBV4-3 and TRBJ2-1, with TRBD1 matching 7 bases. V gave up 0 bases and J gave up 4 bases; unmatched junction bases: 9. Germline V lookup: CDR1 LGHNA, CDR2 YSLEER. The length of the CDR3 is 17 residues. The CDR3 loop reads CASSQDLNRGAYNEQFF. The CDR3 DNA sequence: TGCGCCAGCAGCCAAGATCTCAACAGGGGCGCTTACAATGAGCAGTTCTTC.

CDR3 protein: CASSLPGGAGNTIYF. In DNA, the CDR3 is TGCGCCAGCAGCTTGCCCGGAGGGGCTGGAAACACCATATATTTT. The genes are TRBV5-1 and TRBJ1-3, with D perhaps TRBD1 (5 bases). Germline loops: CDR1 SGHRS, CDR2 YFSETQ. Trimming took off 1 base at V and 2 bases at J, with 10 bases between the two ends. The CDR3 is 15 amino acids.

The rearrangement uses TRBV6-1 and TRBJ1-5; TRBD1 is a possible D gene (5 bases). CDR1 is MNHNS and CDR2 is SASEGT in the germline V gene. The CDR3 loop spans 15 amino acids. V was clipped by 4 bases and J by 2 bases, with 12 bases between them. Here the CDR3 reads CASSAVGGGNQPQHF. In nucleotides, the CDR3 is TGTGCCAGCAGTGCGGTTGGGGGTGGCAATCAGCCCCAGCATTTT.

The rearrangement joins TRBV5-1 to TRBJ1-1; D gene uncertain. Trimming left V 4 bases short and J 1 base short, with 14 bases between. CDR3 length: 15 residues. The germline V gene encodes CDR1 SGHRS and CDR2 YFSETQ. DNA of the CDR3: TGCGCCAGCAGCCGGCTACCACGGGGGAACACTGAAGCTTTCTTT. It specifies CASSRLPRGNTEAFF.

The chain uses TRBV4-2 and TRBJ2-3, with TRBD2 as a possible D gene (7 bases). CDR3 length: 17 amino acids. From germline, CDR1 is LGHNA and CDR2 YNFKEQ. The V gene lost 1 base and the J gene lost 4 bases, with 18 bases spanning the gap. The CDR3: CASSQGEGGDPPDTQYF. DNA for the CDR3: TGTGCCAGCAGCCAAGGAGAGGGGGGGGACCCTCCAGATACGCAGTATTTT.

The V call is TRBV7-9, the J call TRBJ2-1; D perhaps matches TRBD1 (5 bases). The V and J ends lost 5 bases and 12 bases respectively, with 5 bases between them. This CDR3 has 9 amino acids. The V gene's germline CDR1 is SEHNR and CDR2 FQNEAQ (reference sequence). The CDR3 region has the DNA TGTGCCAGCAGCGACAGGCAGTTCTTC. Translation gives CASSDRQFF.

The rearrangement uses TRBV27 and TRBJ1-6, with 7 bases lining up with TRBD1. The germline CDR1 and CDR2 sequences are MNHEY and SMNVEV (reference sequence). The CDR3 length is 18 residues. V gave up 5 bases and J gave up 0 bases; unmatched junction bases: 10. CDR3 residues: CASSIRLQGHSYNSPLHF. CDR3 bases: TGTGCCAGCAGTATCCGATTACAGGGGCACTCCTATAATTCACCCCTCCACTTT.

V gene TRBV2 combines with J gene TRBJ1-1, with a weak D call TRBD1 (6 bases). The germline V and J ends were trimmed by 4 bases and 5 bases, with 11 bases remaining between them. Germline V gene data show CDR1 as SNHLY and CDR2 as FYNNEI. The CDR3 has 13 amino acids. CDR3 nucleotides: TGTGCCAGCAGTGCTAGGGGGGTTACTGAAGCTTTCTTT. This translates into CASSARGVTEAFF.

V usage is TRBV11-2 and J usage is TRBJ2-7, with D perhaps TRBD1 or TRBD2 (6 bases each). The V end was cut by 2 bases, the J end by 0 bases, with 17 bases between. Per germline, CDR1 SGHAT and CDR2 FQNNGV. The length of the CDR3 is 17 residues. Here the CDR3 reads CASSLSGGPSSSYEQYF. The CDR3 coding sequence is TGTGCCAGCAGCTTATCCGGGGGCCCTTCGAGCTCCTACGAGCAGTACTTC.

The rearrangement uses TRBV7-8 and TRBJ2-1; D is possibly TRBD1 (5 bases). The ends were cut back, 5 bases at V and 5 bases at J, with 16 bases in the middle. The CDR3 loop spans 15 amino acids. CDR1 SGHVS and CDR2 FQNEAQ come from the germline V gene. CDR3 in DNA: TGTGCCAGCAGCCTCACAGGCGTTTCAAACAATGAGCAGTTCTTC. Protein: CASSLTGVSNNEQFF.

The rearrangement joins TRBV5-1 to TRBJ1-4; TRBD1 is a possible D gene (6 bases). Germline lookup yields CDR1 SGHRS and CDR2 YFSETQ. CDR3 length: 14 amino acids. Trimming removed 6 bases from V and 8 bases from J, with 17 bases in between. The CDR3 nucleotides are TGCGCCAGCATGGACGACAGGACGGACGAAAAACTGTTTTTT. It specifies CASMDDRTDEKLFF.

This clone was observed once. The gene calls are TRBV5-5 and TRBJ1-3; D remains ambiguous. Trimming took off 0 bases at V and 0 bases at J, with 4 bases between the two ends. This CDR3 region has 14 residues. Germline loops: CDR1 SGHKS, CDR2 YYEKEE (reference sequence). CDR3: CASSLGHSGNTIYF. CDR3 DNA sequence: TGTGCCAGCAGCTTGGGACACTCTGGAAACACCATATATTTT. Full variable domain (missing parts from reference TRBV5-5 and TRBJ1-3): DAGVTQSPTHLIKTRGQQVTLRCSPISGHKSVSWYQQVLGQGPQFIFQYYEKEERGRGNFPDRFSARQFPNYSSELNVNALLLGDSALYLCASSLGHSGNTIYFGEGSWLTVV.